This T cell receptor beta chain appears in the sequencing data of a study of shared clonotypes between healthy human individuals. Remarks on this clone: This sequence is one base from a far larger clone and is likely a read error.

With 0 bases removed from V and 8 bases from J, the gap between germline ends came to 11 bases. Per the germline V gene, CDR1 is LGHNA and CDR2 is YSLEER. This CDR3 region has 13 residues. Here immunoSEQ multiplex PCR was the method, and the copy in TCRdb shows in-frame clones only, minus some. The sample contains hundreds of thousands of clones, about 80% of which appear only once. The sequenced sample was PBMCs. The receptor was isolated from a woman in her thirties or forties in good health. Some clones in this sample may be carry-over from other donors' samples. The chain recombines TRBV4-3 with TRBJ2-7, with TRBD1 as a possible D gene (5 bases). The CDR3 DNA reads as TGCGCCAGCAGCCAAGATTGGGGCGTCAAGCAGTACTTC. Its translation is CASSQDWGVKQYF.